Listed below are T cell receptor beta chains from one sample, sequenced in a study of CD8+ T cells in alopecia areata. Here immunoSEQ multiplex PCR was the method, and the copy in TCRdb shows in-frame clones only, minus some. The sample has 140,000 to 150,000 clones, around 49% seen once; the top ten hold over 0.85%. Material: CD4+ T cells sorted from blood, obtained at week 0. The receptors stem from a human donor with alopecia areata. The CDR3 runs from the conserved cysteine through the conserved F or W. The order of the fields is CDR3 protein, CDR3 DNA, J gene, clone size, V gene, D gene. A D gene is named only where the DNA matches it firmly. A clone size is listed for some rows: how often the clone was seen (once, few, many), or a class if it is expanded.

CASTETPGLAGGEQFF	TGCGCCAGCACCGAAACGCCGGGACTAGCGGGCGGTGAGCAGTTCTTC	TRBJ2-1	many	TRBV5-1	TRBD2
CASSRLAGGFTDTQYF	TGTGCCAGCAGCCGCCTAGCGGGAGGGTTTACAGATACGCAGTATTTT	TRBJ2-3	few	TRBV4-2	TRBD2
CASSVGQIQETQYF	TGTGCCAGCAGCGTAGGCCAGATTCAAGAGACCCAGTACTTC	TRBJ2-5	-	TRBV9	-
CSAGRTAGQYF	TGCAGTGCTGGCCGGACCGCGGGGCAGTATTTT	TRBJ2-3	few	TRBV20-1	-
CASSPSGAQETQYF	TGCGCCAGCAGCCCTAGCGGGGCCCAAGAGACCCAGTACTTC	TRBJ2-5	-	TRBV5-1	TRBD2
CASTLGPQGRGYTF	TGTGCCAGCACCCTAGGGCCCCAGGGTCGGGGCTACACCTTC	TRBJ1-2	-	TRBV6-6	-
CSVEGGSGKLFF	TGCAGCGTTGAAGGGGGGAGTGGTAAACTGTTTTTT	TRBJ1-4	-	TRBV29-1	-
CSVPSAGGWETQYF	TGCAGCGTTCCTTCGGCAGGGGGCTGGGAGACCCAGTACTTC	TRBJ2-5	-	TRBV29-1	TRBD1
CASGQAETQYF	TGTGCCAGCGGACAGGCAGAGACCCAGTACTTC	TRBJ2-5	-	TRBV2	TRBD1
CASSQETFSYNEQFF	TGCGCCAGCAGCCAAGAGACTTTCTCCTACAATGAGCAGTTCTTC	TRBJ2-1	-	TRBV4-1	-
CSVSGNYGYTF	TGCAGCGTTTCGGGGAACTATGGCTACACCTTC	TRBJ1-2	-	TRBV29-1	-
CAWSVGTTQYF	TGTGCCTGGAGTGTAGGGACAACCCAGTACTTC	TRBJ2-5	-	TRBV30	-
CSVRLAAIETQYF	TGCAGCGTCCGACTAGCGGCAATAGAGACCCAGTACTTC	TRBJ2-5	-	TRBV29-1	TRBD2
CSVEGQIAGGYTF	TGCAGCGTTGAGGGGCAGATTGCTGGCGGCTACACCTTC	TRBJ1-2	once	TRBV29-1	-
CASSSVAGASGEQYF	TGCGCCAGCAGCTCAGTAGCGGGAGCCTCGGGGGAGCAGTACTTC	TRBJ2-7	-	TRBV5-1	TRBD2
CAWRFMQGPNTGELFF	TGTGCCTGGAGATTCATGCAGGGCCCTAACACCGGGGAGCTGTTTTTT	TRBJ2-2	-	TRBV30	-
CAWSEEREGDEQFF	TGTGCCTGGAGTGAAGAGCGGGAGGGCGATGAGCAGTTCTTC	TRBJ2-1	-	TRBV30	TRBD2
CASSYSGTVAPGYTF	TGTGCCAGCAGTTATTCCGGGACAGTCGCTCCTGGCTACACCTTC	TRBJ1-2	-	TRBV6-5	TRBD1
CSVEGWGQGRVETQYF	TGCAGCGTTGAAGGTTGGGGACAGGGAAGAGTGGAGACCCAGTACTTC	TRBJ2-5	-	TRBV29-1	TRBD1
CASSSSAGNEQFF	TGTGCCAGCAGCTCCAGCGCCGGGAATGAGCAGTTCTTC	TRBJ2-1	few	TRBV5-6	-
CASSRNRWDQPQHF	TGTGCCAGCAGTCGTAACAGGTGGGATCAGCCCCAGCATTTT	TRBJ1-5	few	TRBV6-5	-
CASSRGLAGGGYEQYF	TGTGCCAGCAGCCGAGGACTAGCGGGAGGAGGGTACGAGCAGTACTTC	TRBJ2-7	-	TRBV13	TRBD2
CASSVDSTDTQYF	TGTGCCAGCAGCGTAGATAGCACAGATACGCAGTATTTT	TRBJ2-3	-	TRBV9	-
CATDRGHDTQYF	TGTGCCACGGACAGGGGGCATGATACGCAGTATTTT	TRBJ2-3	few	TRBV6-6	TRBD1
CAWSVRLKQVEAFF	TGTGCCTGGAGTGTTAGGTTGAAACAAGTGGAAGCTTTCTTT	TRBJ1-1	-	TRBV30	-
CAWSSGRSYEQYF	TGTGCCTGGAGTTCGGGCAGATCCTACGAGCAGTACTTC	TRBJ2-7	-	TRBV30	-
CASTVAGYEQYF	TGTGCCAGCACGGTAGCGGGATACGAGCAGTACTTC	TRBJ2-7	-	TRBV25-1	TRBD2
CAWTLRRQNTEAFF	TGTGCCTGGACTCTGCGACGGCAGAACACTGAAGCTTTCTTT	TRBJ1-1	few	TRBV30	-
CATSGRRSGANVLTF	TGTGCCACCAGCGGCCGGCGGTCTGGGGCCAACGTCCTGACTTTC	TRBJ2-6	-	TRBV15	-
CASSLSREYGYTF	TGTGCCAGCAGCTTATCCCGCGAGTATGGCTACACCTTC	TRBJ1-2	-	TRBV7-2	-
CASSLAERDRVFF	TGCGCCAGCAGCTTGGCCGAGCGGGATCGGGTGTTTTTT	TRBJ2-2	-	TRBV5-1	TRBD2
CASSPGPTKNIQYF	TGTGCCAGCTCACCAGGGCCTACCAAAAACATTCAGTACTTC	TRBJ2-4	few	TRBV18	-
CSVGRPAGGFTDTQYF	TGCAGCGTGGGGAGGCCAGCGGGAGGTTTCACAGATACGCAGTATTTT	TRBJ2-3	-	TRBV29-1	TRBD2
CASSSNEQFF	TGTGCCAGCAGCTCCAATGAGCAGTTCTTC	TRBJ2-1	-	TRBV5-8	-
CASSTSGAPGEKLFF	-	TRBJ1-4	-	TRBV6-6	-
CASSLHPESTDTQYF	TGTGCCAGCAGCTTACATCCAGAGAGCACAGATACGCAGTATTTT	TRBJ2-3	-	TRBV7-7	-
CAWTGTDTQYF	TGTGCCTGGACGGGCACAGATACGCAGTATTTT	TRBJ2-3	-	TRBV30	-
CASSPPPSGSGELFF	TGTGCCAGCAGCCCTCCTCCCTCGGGATCCGGGGAGCTGTTTTTT	TRBJ2-2	-	TRBV7-2	-
CATSRDPTSQETQYF	TGTGCCACCAGCAGAGATCCTACGTCCCAAGAGACCCAGTACTTC	TRBJ2-5	-	TRBV15	-
CASMMGGFWEQYF	TGTGCCAGCATGATGGGGGGTTTCTGGGAGCAGTACTTC	TRBJ2-7	-	TRBV2	-
CASSAQGYEKLFF	TGTGCCAGCAGTGCACAGGGGTACGAAAAACTGTTTTTT	TRBJ1-4	-	TRBV28	TRBD1